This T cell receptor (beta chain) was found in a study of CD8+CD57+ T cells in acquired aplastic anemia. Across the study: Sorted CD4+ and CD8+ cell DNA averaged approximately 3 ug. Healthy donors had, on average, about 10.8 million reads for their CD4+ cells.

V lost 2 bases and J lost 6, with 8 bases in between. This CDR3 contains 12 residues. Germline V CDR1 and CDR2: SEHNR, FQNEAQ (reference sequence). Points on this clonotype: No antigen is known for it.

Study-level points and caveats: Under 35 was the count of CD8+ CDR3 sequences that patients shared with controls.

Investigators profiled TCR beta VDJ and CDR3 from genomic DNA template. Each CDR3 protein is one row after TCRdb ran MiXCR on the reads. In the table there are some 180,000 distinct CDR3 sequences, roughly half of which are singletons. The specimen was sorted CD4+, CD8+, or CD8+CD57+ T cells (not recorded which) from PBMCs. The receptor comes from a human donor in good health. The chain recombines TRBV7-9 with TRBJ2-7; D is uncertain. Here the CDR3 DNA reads TGTGCCAGCAGCTTACTGAGGTCCGAGCAGTACTTC. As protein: CASSLLRSEQYF.